The 14 T cell receptor beta chains listed next were all sequenced from one sample in a study of post-analysis software for immune sequencing data. Study findings and constraints: With TRBV5-6, TRBV5-1 and TRBV20-1 included, about 5 TRBV segments were more frequent in patients than in controls.

TCR beta cDNA libraries included unique molecular identifiers. Each CDR3 protein is one row after TCRdb ran MiXCR on the PCR reads. The sample lists 450,000 or so distinct CDR3 sequences, roughly 45% occurring once. Their specific antigens are unknown. The sequencing sample was made of blood. Receptor source: a girl aged 5-17 years with multiple sclerosis.

The rearrangement uses TRBV4-3 and TRBJ2-3; TRBD2 matches at 8 bases. The CDR3 runs to 15 residues. With 0 bases clipped from V and 6 bases from J, the junction kept 5 bases outside the gene matches. Germline assignment: CDR1 LGHNA and CDR2 YSLEER. The CDR3 spells CASSQEERGIDTQYF. CDR3 in DNA: TGCGCCAGCAGCCAAGAAGAGCGGGGGATCGATACGCAGTATTTT.

This clonotype has only a few counts. The chain couples TRBV12-3 or TRBV12-4 to TRBJ2-1; 8 nucleotides match TRBD2. The V segment lost 3 bases and the J segment 9 bases; nucleotides outside the gene matches: 10. This CDR3 contains 15 residues. The CDR3 DNA sequence: TGTGCCAGCAGTTTCCCCCTAGCGGGCAAGGGTGAGCAGTTCTTC. Its protein is CASSFPLAGKGEQFF.

The chain uses TRBV20-1 and TRBJ2-3; tentatively, D is TRBD1 or TRBD2 (6 bases each). CDR3 length: 16 residues. Germline lookup yields CDR1 DFQATT and CDR2 SNEGSKA (reference sequence). Deletions cut 3 bases from V and 2 bases from J, with 18 bases between. The chain's CDR3 is CSASAPPGASTDTQYF. The CDR3 DNA reads as TGCAGTGCTAGTGCCCCCCCGGGGGCCTCCACAGATACGCAGTATTTT.

This chain uses TRBV7-9 with TRBJ2-7; the D is unclear. This CDR3 comprises 15 residues. Germline assignment: CDR1 SEHNR and CDR2 FQNEAQ (reference sequence). V was trimmed by 0 bases and J by 0 bases, leaving 9 bases between them. This chain's CDR3 is CASSLAGMSSYEQYF. The CDR3 bases are TGTGCCAGCAGCTTAGCTGGGATGAGCTCCTACGAGCAGTACTTC.

The chain links TRBV20-1 to TRBJ2-1; D possibly corresponds to TRBD2 (5 bases). Germline V gene sequence: CDR1 DFQATT, CDR2 SNEGSKA (reference sequence). The ends were cut back, 0 bases at V and 2 bases at J, with 14 bases in the middle. The CDR3 has 16 residues. The CDR3 DNA reads TGCAGTGCTAGAGATGAGAGGGCCTCCCCCTACAATGAGCAGTTCTTC. Protein sequence: CSARDERASPYNEQFF.

This clonotype was recorded many times. This chain joins TRBV10-3 and TRBJ2-6, with D possibly matching TRBD2 (5 bases). Germline-derived CDR1 and CDR2 are ENHRY and SYGVKD. CDR3 length equals 15 residues. Between the trimmed V and J ends, which lost 4 bases and 0 bases, there was a span of 7 bases. The CDR3 coding sequence is TGTGCCATCAGTGGAGGGAACTCTGGGGCCAACGTCCTGACTTTC. Translation gives CAISGGNSGANVLTF.

As regards this clonotype: An end of the junction differs from the germline gene, which may be a read error. J is TRBJ2-3 and V is TRBV12-3 or TRBV12-4; 8 bases line up with TRBD1. The CDR3 totals 15 residues. The CDR3 sequence is CASSFRDRGSDAQYF. The CDR3, as DNA: TGTGCCAGCAGTTTTCGAGACAGGGGATCAGATGCGCAGTATTTT.

The CDR3 DNA is TGTGCCAGCAGTTATGGCAATTCACCCCTCCACTTT. Amino acids: CASSYGNSPLHF. The rearrangement joins TRBV27 to TRBJ1-6, with D unresolved. The germline V gene has CDR1 MNHEY and CDR2 SMNVEV (reference sequence). This CDR3 spans 12 amino acids. V was pared by 4 bases and J by 7 bases, with 5 bases between.

The CDR3 reads CASSPGFGSGLSETQYF. The DNA of the CDR3 is TGCGCCAGCAGCCCGGGGTTCGGGTCAGGGTTATCGGAGACCCAGTACTTC. The rearrangement uses TRBV5-1 and TRBJ2-7; either TRBD1 or TRBD2 may supply D (5 bases each). With the DNA end fitting TRBJ2-5 better, the J assignment may be wrong. Germline V gives CDR1 SGHRS, CDR2 YFSETQ. The CDR3 contains 17 residues.

The chain is built from TRBV9 and TRBJ2-1; 10 positions match TRBD2. The germline gives CDR1 SGDLS, CDR2 YYNGEE. The junction had 13 bases not matched to a gene; V was cut back by 4 bases and J by 3 bases. The CDR3 is 18 residues long. Here the CDR3 reads CASSSPEGRTSGYNEQFF. DNA of the CDR3: TGTGCCAGCAGCTCCCCCGAGGGGAGGACTAGCGGCTACAATGAGCAGTTCTTC.

The CDR3 here is CASSQEASGAYEQFF. The CDR3 DNA reads TGCGCCAGCAGCCAAGAGGCTAGCGGGGCTTACGAGCAGTTCTTC. The chain recombines TRBV4-3 with TRBJ2-1, with 9 bases fitting TRBD2. The CDR3 is 15 residues long. Trimming cost V 0 bases and J 10 bases; bases outside gene matches: 7. Germline V gene lookup returns CDR1 LGHNA and CDR2 YSLEER.

This clonotype has more than one count but fewer than ten. V is TRBV2 and J is TRBJ2-1; no firm D call. This CDR3 contains 12 residues. V dropped 2 bases and J dropped 9 bases, with 8 bases sitting between them. Looked up from germline, CDR1 is SNHLY and CDR2 is FYNNEI. CDR3 DNA sequence: TGTGCCAGCAGTGAAACCTCCGGTGAGCAGTTCTTC. Its protein product is CASSETSGEQFF.

In this sample, this clonotype turned up a few times. This sequence joins TRBV6-5 and TRBJ1-2; unclear D gene. The CDR3 is 13 amino acids. V lost 5 bases to trimming and J lost 3 bases, with 10 bases between them. The V gene's germline CDR1 is MNHEY and CDR2 SVGAGI. Written as DNA, the CDR3 is TGTGCCAGCAGTAACCGGGGTTACTATGGCTACACCTTC. Translated, it gives CASSNRGYYGYTF.

The chain has TRBV5-5 and TRBJ2-4; a possible D gene is TRBD2 (5 bases). The J call may be wrong; the DNA end is better matched by TRBJ2-7. Looked up from germline, CDR1 is SGHKS and CDR2 is YYEKEE (reference sequence). The CDR3 has 13 residues. CDR3 in amino acids: CASSFGKNYEQYF. Here the CDR3 DNA reads TGTGCCAGCAGCTTCGGGAAGAACTACGAGCAGTACTTC.